This T cell receptor beta chain was captured in a study of T cell responses to AZD1222 COVID-19 vaccine. This CDR3 region has 13 residues. Germline V gene data show CDR1 as MNHEY and CDR2 as SMNVEV (reference sequence). V trimming: 8 bases; J trimming: 6 bases; junction bases outside the gene matches: 7. Here immunoSEQ multiplex PCR was the method, and the copy in TCRdb shows in-frame clones only, minus some. The data show about 170,000 clones, roughly 92% seen once. This specimen was peripheral blood, taken on day 0 of AZD1222 vaccination. This sequence originates from an adult in good health. This chain links TRBV27 with TRBJ1-1; 9 nucleotides match TRBD1. The CDR3 protein is CASGQGPGAEAFF. The CDR3 DNA sequence: TGTGCCAGCGGACAGGGGCCGGGGGCTGAAGCTTTCTTT.